This T cell receptor (beta chain) was recovered during a study of blood T cell repertoires in COVID-19. Study-level information: Samples representing acute and convalescent COVID-19 were sourced from the United States, Italy and Spain. Sources were T cells, B-cell-depleted T cells, or PBMCs; the material itself was cDNA or gDNA.

Germline V lookup: CDR1 MGHRA, CDR2 YSYEKL. Trimming at V came to 4 bases and at J to 6 bases, leaving 12 bases not matched to a gene. The CDR3 length is 16 residues. Only in-frame clones appear in the TCRdb table, and some are missing; sequencing was by immunoSEQ multiplex PCR. The sample shows 200,000 to 250,000 clones, less than 85% of them seen only once. This clone appeared once. The sequencing input was peripheral blood. This sequence joins TRBV4-1 and TRBJ2-1; TRBD1 matches at 7 bases. The receptor comes from a woman older than 75 with COVID-19, enrolled during active disease. CDR3 in DNA: TGCGCCAGCAGCCCCCCTGACAGGGACCCGTCCAATGAGCAGTTCTTC. Translated, it gives CASSPPDRDPSNEQFF.